This is a list of T cell receptor beta chains from one sample in a study of T cells in Graves' hyperthyroidism and ophthalmopathy. TCRdb re-called the multiplex PCR reads through MiXCR, storing one row per CDR3 protein. Of a few hundred thousand distinct CDR3 sequences listed, 13% to 15% are singletons. The sample was blood. The receptor source for this set is a woman aged 40 to 49 with Graves' hyperthyroidism. CDR3s include the opening cysteine and the closing phenylalanine or tryptophan. D genes are given only for firm matches. Not every row has a clone size; where given, it reads once, few, many or a size class.

cdr3_nt cdr3_aa v_call d_call cdr3_length clone_size j_call
TGCAGCGTTGACGGCAGGGGGGCCGAGCAGTACTTC CSVDGRGAEQYF TRBV29-1 - 12 - TRBJ2-7
TGCAGTGCTTATACTAGCGGGAGCAACATTCAGTACTTC CSAYTSGSNIQYF TRBV20-1 TRBD2 13 few TRBJ2-4
TGTGCCAGCAGCTTAGTCGGGCTTGGTGCCCATGAGCAGTTCTTC CASSLVGLGAHEQFF TRBV11-2 - 15 many TRBJ2-1
TGTGCCAGCAGCTTAACGGGCCCTCGGGGTTACTATGGCTACACCTTC CASSLTGPRGYYGYTF TRBV7-3 - 16 many TRBJ1-2
TGTGCCAGCAGAGGGGACAGGGGGGTCTCCTACGAGCAGTACTTC CASRGDRGVSYEQYF TRBV2 TRBD1 15 - TRBJ2-7
TGTGCCAGCAGCCTCCAGGTAGTGGCAGGGGGTACTGGCTACACCTTC CASSLQVVAGGTGYTF TRBV11-2 TRBD1 16 many TRBJ1-2
TGTGCCAGCAGCTCGTCCGGGTGGACTGAAGCTTTCTTT CASSSSGWTEAFF TRBV11-2 - 13 many TRBJ1-1
TGCGCCAGCAGCGAAATGGGACAGGGGAACGGGGAGCTGTTTTTT CASSEMGQGNGELFF TRBV5-1 TRBD1 15 - TRBJ2-2
TGTGCCAGCAGCGTAGGAGTAGAAGAGACCCAGTACTTC CASSVGVEETQYF TRBV9 - 13 many TRBJ2-5
TGTGCCAGCAGCTTAGGTCAAGGCGGGAGCAATGAGCAGTTCTTC CASSLGQGGSNEQFF TRBV7-6 TRBD2 15 - TRBJ2-1